Shown below are 7 T cell receptor beta chains from a single sample sequenced in a study of blood T cell repertoires in COVID-19. Using immunoSEQ multiplex PCR, the repertoire was profiled, and TCRdb retains in-frame clones only, with some absent. This sample has 90,000 to 130,000 clones, with 88% found just once. The sequenced sample consisted of peripheral blood. The receptors shown here come from a human donor in a cohort sampled during active COVID-19.

The CDR3 region has the DNA TGTGCCAGCAGCGACGGGACTAGCCGAGACATAAATGAGCAGTTCTTC. As protein: CASSDGTSRDINEQFF. This chain connects TRBV7-3 to TRBJ2-1; 9 nucleotides agree with TRBD2. J lost 7 bases, V lost 5 bases, and 12 bases had no gene match. The germline V gene encodes CDR1 SGHTA and CDR2 FQGTGA. The CDR3 totals 16 residues.

The V gene is TRBV6-5, the J gene TRBJ2-7; D is perhaps TRBD2 (6 bases). Germline CDR1 is MNHEY and CDR2 is SVGAGI. The CDR3 loop spans 14 amino acids. The V and J ends lost 5 bases and 3 bases respectively, with 14 bases between them. The DNA of the CDR3 is TGTGCCAGCAGTCGTTGGGACTGGGACTACGAGCAGTACTTC. Its protein product is CASSRWDWDYEQYF.

This chain joins TRBV11-3 and TRBJ1-1; D might be TRBD1 (5 bases). V lost 1 base, J lost 7 bases, and 10 bases lay in between. The length of the CDR3 is 13 residues. Per the germline V gene, CDR1 is SGHNT and CDR2 is YENEEA. The CDR3 spells CASSLVSGGEAFF. CDR3 nucleotide sequence: TGTGCCAGCAGCTTAGTATCCGGGGGTGAAGCTTTCTTT.

V is TRBV5-1 and J is TRBJ2-3; D gene uncertain. With 4 bases removed from V and 4 bases from J, the gap between germline ends came to 16 bases. CDR1 is SGHRS, CDR2 YFSETQ, per germline. The CDR3 sequence is 15 residues long. As DNA, the CDR3 is TGCGCCAGCAGCGCGGCTAGATATGAGGCAGATACGCAGTATTTT. Protein product: CASSAARYEADTQYF.

In this sample, this clone turned up a few times. The CDR3, as DNA: TGTGCCAGCAGCCGTGCCAGCGGACCGGGGGATACGCAGTATTTT. It specifies CASSRASGPGDTQYF. The chain recombines TRBV14 with TRBJ2-3; TRBD2 is a possible D gene (5 bases). The V end was cut by 4 bases, the J end by 6 bases, with 17 bases between. CDR1 and CDR2 from the germline V gene are SGHDN and FVKESK. This CDR3 comprises 15 residues.

This clone was detected once. J is TRBJ2-7 and V is TRBV9; D possibly corresponds to TRBD1 (6 bases). The V gene lost 0 bases and the J gene lost 3 bases, with 10 bases spanning the gap. The CDR3 runs 14 residues. Germline CDR1 is SGDLS and CDR2 is YYNGEE. In DNA, the CDR3 is TGTGCCAGCAGCGTAGCGGGACAACTCTACGAGCAGTACTTC. As protein: CASSVAGQLYEQYF.

The V and J genes are TRBV5-1 and TRBJ2-3; the D gene is possibly TRBD2 (6 bases). Trimming removed 0 bases at V and 0 bases at J, with 11 bases between. CDR3 length: 16 residues. Germline CDR1 is SGHRS and CDR2 is YFSETQ. The CDR3 DNA follows: TGCGCCAGCAGCTTGGGGGTAGCGGAAAGCACAGATACGCAGTATTTT. Translating it yields CASSLGVAESTDTQYF. The full variable domain, completed using reference TRBV5-1 and TRBJ2-3, is KAGVTQTPRYLIKTRGQQVTLSCSPISGHRSVSWYQQTPGQGLQFLFEYFSETQRNKGNFPGRFSGRQFSNSRSEMNVSTLELGDSALYLCASSLGVAESTDTQYFGPGTRLTVL.